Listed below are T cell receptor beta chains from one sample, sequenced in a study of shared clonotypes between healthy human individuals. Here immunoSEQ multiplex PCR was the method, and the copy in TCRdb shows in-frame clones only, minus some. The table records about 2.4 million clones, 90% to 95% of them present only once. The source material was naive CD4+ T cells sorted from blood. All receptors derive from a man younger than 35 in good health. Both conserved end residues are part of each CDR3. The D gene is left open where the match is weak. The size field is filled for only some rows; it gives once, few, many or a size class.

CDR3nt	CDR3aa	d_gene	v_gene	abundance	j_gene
TGTGCCAGCAGGCCTAGTGGAGGGACCGAGCAGTACTTC	CASRPSGGTEQYF	-	TRBV11-2	-	TRBJ2-7
TGCAGCTCCCCGGGGGGTTACGAGCAGTACTTC	CSSPGGYEQYF	TRBD2	TRBV29-1	-	TRBJ2-7
TGCGCCAGCAGCCAACGAGCCAAGGCGCTAGCGAGCACCGGGGAGCTGTTTTTT	CASSQRAKALASTGELFF	-	TRBV4-3	-	TRBJ2-2
TGCGCCAGCAGCTTGCCGGGACTAGCGGGGGGACCCTCCACCGGGGAGCTGTTTTTT	CASSLPGLAGGPSTGELFF	TRBD2	TRBV5-1	-	TRBJ2-2
TGTGCCATCAGTGAGTCTCAGATCTCAGGAGAAAAACTGTTTTTT	CAISESQISGEKLFF	-	TRBV10-3	-	TRBJ1-4
TGTGCCAGCTCACCACCTGGGGGCCGTAGCTCCTACGAGCAGTACTTC	CASSPPGGRSSYEQYF	-	TRBV18	-	TRBJ2-7
TGTGCCAGCAGTCCCCTCTCTGGGGCCAACGTCCTGACTTTC	CASSPLSGANVLTF	-	TRBV27	-	TRBJ2-6
TGCGCCAGCAGTCCAAATGTCCAAGAGACCCAGTACTTC	CASSPNVQETQYF	-	TRBV5-1	-	TRBJ2-5
TGTGCCAGCAGCCAAGATGGGATGATCTTTGGAAGCGAAAAACTGTTTTTT	CASSQDGMIFGSEKLFF	-	TRBV4-2	-	TRBJ1-4
TGTGCCACCGATCCGGGACAGGGGGTAGTCAATCAGCCCCAGCATTTT	CATDPGQGVVNQPQHF	TRBD1	TRBV6-6	-	TRBJ1-5
TGTGCCAGTAGAATAGTGGGACTAGCGGGGGGGTCCCACACCGGGGAGCTGTTTTTT	CASRIVGLAGGSHTGELFF	TRBD2	TRBV19	-	TRBJ2-2
TGTGCCAGCAGCCCTTTTGATGAGCAGTTCTTC	CASSPFDEQFF	-	TRBV14	-	TRBJ2-1
TGTGCCAGTAGTATCCCCGCGGGGGTATACAATGAGCAGTTCTTC	CASSIPAGVYNEQFF	TRBD2	TRBV19	-	TRBJ2-1
TGTGCCTGGAGCCTATTGGAGACCCAGTACTTC	CAWSLLETQYF	-	TRBV30	-	TRBJ2-5
TGTGCCAGTAGTCCCGGACAGCCGACCAATTCACCCCTCCACTTT	CASSPGQPTNSPLHF	-	TRBV19	once	TRBJ1-6
TGTGCCTGGAGTGTCTGGGGAGGGGCCAACGTCCTGACTTTC	CAWSVWGGANVLTF	-	TRBV30	-	TRBJ2-6
TGCGCCAGCAGCACTAGCGGGGCACGCTACGAGCAGTACTTC	CASSTSGARYEQYF	TRBD2	TRBV5-1	once	TRBJ2-7
TGTGCCAGCACTGAGTGGGGAGGGGGAGAAGAGACCCAGTACTTC	CASTEWGGGEETQYF	-	TRBV7-9	-	TRBJ2-5
TGTGCCAGCAGCTTAGTCTCCGAAACCGGGGAGCTGTTTTTT	CASSLVSETGELFF	-	TRBV7-2	-	TRBJ2-2
TGTGCCAGCAGCGAGACAGGGGACTATGGCTACACCTTC	CASSETGDYGYTF	TRBD1	TRBV5-4	-	TRBJ1-2
TGTGCCAGCAGCCCGGGACAGGGGATTTCTTACGAGCAGTACTTC	CASSPGQGISYEQYF	TRBD1	TRBV13	-	TRBJ2-7
TGTGCCAGCAGCTTAAATTCCCGGGGCTCCTACAATGAGCAGTTCTTC	CASSLNSRGSYNEQFF	-	TRBV7-3	-	TRBJ2-1
TGTGCCAGCAGCCGTGGTTTAGGTGCAGCCTACGAGCAGTACTTC	CASSRGLGAAYEQYF	-	TRBV6-6	-	TRBJ2-7
TGTGCCAGCAGCCGATACAACGCCGGAGTGAACACCGGGGAGCTGTTTTTT	CASSRYNAGVNTGELFF	-	TRBV7-6	-	TRBJ2-2
TGTGCCAGCAGCGTAGCCACTAATGAAAAACTGTTTTTT	CASSVATNEKLFF	-	TRBV9	-	TRBJ1-4
TGTGCCAGCAGCTTCACGGGGAACCCCTACGAGCAGTACTTC	CASSFTGNPYEQYF	-	TRBV7-9	-	TRBJ2-7
TGCGCCAGCAGTCCCGGGACGGGGGGATACGAGCAGTACTTC	CASSPGTGGYEQYF	TRBD2	TRBV10-1	-	TRBJ2-7
TGTGCCAGTATCACTAGCGGGAGGGCTAACACCGGGGAGCTGTTTTTT	CASITSGRANTGELFF	TRBD2	TRBV19	few	TRBJ2-2
TGTGCCAGCAGAGCGGACGGAACCTACGAGCAGTACTTC	CASRADGTYEQYF	-	TRBV2	-	TRBJ2-7
TGTGCCAGCAGAGTCGCGCCGGGGGCCTACGAGCAGTACTTC	CASRVAPGAYEQYF	-	TRBV5-6	-	TRBJ2-7